This is a list of T cell receptor beta chains from one sample in a study of tumor and adjacent non-tumor tissue in lung cancer. TCRdb independently ran MiXCR on the multiplex PCR reads; one entry per CDR3 protein. The table has roughly 67,000 distinct CDR3 sequences, under 80% seen once. Sequenced input: distant non-tumor lung tissue. The receptors originated from a man aged 60-69 years with non-small cell lung cancer. Each CDR3 is given with its conserved first and last residue. The D gene is left open where the match is weak. Clone size is given for some rows only: seen once, a few or many times, or a class if the clone is expanded.

J gene: TRBJ2-6
D gene: .
clone size: .
V gene: TRBV6-1
CDR3 protein: CASSDNSWANVLTF
CDR3 DNA: TGTGCTAGTAGTGACAACTCTTGGGCCAACGTCCTGACTTTC

J gene: TRBJ2-1
D gene: .
clone size: few
V gene: TRBV7-3
CDR3 protein: CASRKGAGASYNEQFF
CDR3 DNA: TGTGCCAGCAGGAAAGGGGCAGGGGCCTCCTACAATGAGCAGTTCTTC

J gene: TRBJ1-6
D gene: .
clone size: .
V gene: TRBV4-1
CDR3 protein: CASGQVVTDSPLHF
CDR3 DNA: TGTGCCAGCGGCCAAGTCGTTACAGATTCACCCCTCCACTTT

J gene: TRBJ2-7
D gene: .
clone size: .
V gene: TRBV7-9
CDR3 protein: CASSLLVISDGTYEQYF
CDR3 DNA: TGTGCCAGCAGCTTATTAGTTATATCGGACGGTACATACGAACAGTACTTC

J gene: TRBJ2-7
D gene: .
clone size: .
V gene: TRBV6-5
CDR3 protein: CASRPPGVYEEYF
CDR3 DNA: TGTGCCAGCAGACCTCCGGGAGTTTACGAGGAGTACTTC

J gene: TRBJ2-1
D gene: .
clone size: .
V gene: TRBV20-1
CDR3 protein: CSASRQRYNERFF
CDR3 DNA: TGCAGTGCTTCCAGACAGCGCTACAATGAGCGGTTCTTC

J gene: TRBJ2-1
D gene: .
clone size: .
V gene: TRBV6-1
CDR3 protein: CASSDYHCRYEQFF
CDR3 DNA: TGTGCCAGCAGTGACTACCATTGCAGGTATGAGCAGTTCTTC

J gene: TRBJ2-3
D gene: .
clone size: .
V gene: TRBV5-5
CDR3 protein: CANSRWGERPVKQFF
CDR3 DNA: TGTGCCAACAGCCGGTGGGGAGAGCGGCCAGTTAAGCAGTTTTTT

J gene: TRBJ2-7
D gene: TRBD1
clone size: .
V gene: TRBV4-2
CDR3 protein: CASSLTGGTDGQYF
CDR3 DNA: TGTGCCAGCAGCCTGACAGGGGGTACGGACGGGCAGTACTTC

J gene: TRBJ2-1
D gene: .
clone size: .
V gene: TRBV14
CDR3 protein: CASSPWDLAASFYNELFF
CDR3 DNA: TGTGCCAGCAGCCCCTGGGACCTGGCAGCGAGCTTCTACAATGAGCTGTTCTTC

J gene: TRBJ2-2
D gene: .
clone size: few
V gene: TRBV15
CDR3 protein: CATSATGLTGELFF
CDR3 DNA: TGTGCCACCAGCGCGACGGGACTTACCGGGGAGCTGTTTTTT

J gene: TRBJ2-7
D gene: .
clone size: .
V gene: TRBV11-2
CDR3 protein: CASSLGAYEQYF
CDR3 DNA: TGTGCCAGCAGCTTAGGGGCTTACGAGCAGTACTTC

J gene: TRBJ2-3
D gene: .
clone size: medium-sized
V gene: TRBV28
CDR3 protein: CASSTHTTDTQYF
CDR3 DNA: TGTGCCAGCAGTACGCACACCACAGATACGCAGTATTTT

J gene: TRBJ1-5
D gene: TRBD1
clone size: .
V gene: TRBV29-1
CDR3 protein: CSARTGKNQPQHF
CDR3 DNA: TGCAGCGCCAGGACAGGGAAGAATCAGCCCCAGCATTTT

J gene: TRBJ2-6
D gene: .
clone size: .
V gene: TRBV10-1
CDR3 protein: CASSPGQSGGANLLTF
CDR3 DNA: TGTGCCAGCAGTCCGGGACAATCAGGTGGGGCCAACCTCCTGACTTTC

J gene: TRBJ2-1
D gene: TRBD2
clone size: .
V gene: TRBV11-3
CDR3 protein: CASSSQGLAENNKQFF
CDR3 DNA: TGTGCCAGCAGCTCCCAGGGACTAGCAGAGAACAATAAGCAGTTCTTC

J gene: TRBJ2-5
D gene: .
clone size: .
V gene: TRBV29-1
CDR3 protein: CSSIGHGRVGETRYF
CDR3 DNA: TGCAGCTCCATCGGACATGGGCGCGTAGGAGAGACCCGGTACTTC

J gene: TRBJ2-1
D gene: .
clone size: .
V gene: TRBV5-4
CDR3 protein: CASSLVGNSVTKEQFF
CDR3 DNA: TGTGCCAGCAGTTTGGTCGGGAATAGCGTAACCAAAGAGCAGTTCTTC

J gene: TRBJ2-3
D gene: TRBD2
clone size: .
V gene: TRBV5-4
CDR3 protein: CASNSIEREPGDTQYF
CDR3 DNA: TGTGCCAGCAATTCTATCGAGCGGGAGCCGGGAGATACACAGTATTTT

J gene: TRBJ2-1
D gene: TRBD2
clone size: once
V gene: TRBV6-5
CDR3 protein: CAGSYASGIHYEQLF
CDR3 DNA: TGCGCCGGCAGTTACGCGAGCGGGATTCACTATGAGCAGCTCTTC

J gene: TRBJ1-2
D gene: .
clone size: .
V gene: TRBV6-6
CDR3 protein: CASSYPGSASLELEGYTF
CDR3 DNA: TGTGCCAGCAGTTACCCCGGGTCCGCCAGCCTAGAATTGGAGGGCTACACCTTC

J gene: TRBJ2-7
D gene: TRBD1
clone size: once
V gene: TRBV4-1
CDR3 protein: CASSRKPILDRGWRYAQYF
CDR3 DNA: TGCGCCAGCAGCCGCAAACCCATACTCGACAGGGGTTGGCGGTACGCGCAGTACTTC

J gene: TRBJ2-7
D gene: TRBD1
clone size: .
V gene: TRBV4-2
CDR3 protein: CAKSRTGGRDEQYF
CDR3 DNA: TGTGCCAAAAGCCGGACAGGGGGTAGGGACGAGCAGTACTTC

J gene: TRBJ1-2
D gene: .
clone size: .
V gene: TRBV6-5
CDR3 protein: CASTLMDGSNCGYTF
CDR3 DNA: TGTGCCAGCACCCTGATGGACGGTTCTAACTGTGGCTACACCTTC

J gene: TRBJ2-5
D gene: .
clone size: .
V gene: TRBV25-1
CDR3 protein: CASRESPRETQYF
CDR3 DNA: TGTGCCAGCAGAGAAAGCCCCCGGGAGACTCAGTACTTC

J gene: TRBJ2-5
D gene: TRBD2
clone size: .
V gene: TRBV6-5
CDR3 protein: CASLPRLAGVEETQYF
CDR3 DNA: TGTGCCAGCTTGCCCCGACTAGCGGGAGTCGAGGAGACTCAGTACTTC

J gene: TRBJ1-1
D gene: .
clone size: .
V gene: TRBV4-1
CDR3 protein: CASSQGQTQDTEAFF
CDR3 DNA: TGCGCCAGCAGCCAAGGGCAGACCCAGGACACTGAAGCTTTTTTT

J gene: TRBJ2-3
D gene: .
clone size: .
V gene: TRBV6-1
CDR3 protein: CVSRVGAASSTDTQYF
CDR3 DNA: TGTGTCAGCAGAGTGGGAGCGGCATCGAGCACAGATACGCAGTATTTT

J gene: TRBJ2-1
D gene: TRBD2
clone size: .
V gene: TRBV11-3
CDR3 protein: CTSSLRWGTSGEHYNDQFF
CDR3 DNA: TGTACCAGTAGCCTTAGGTGGGGGACTAGCGGGGAACACTACAATGACCAGTTCTTC

J gene: TRBJ2-1
D gene: .
clone size: once
V gene: TRBV29-1
CDR3 protein: CNVEDTGIYNEQFF
CDR3 DNA: TGCAACGTTGAAGATACAGGAATCTATAATGAGCAGTTCTTC

J gene: TRBJ2-3
D gene: .
clone size: .
V gene: TRBV28
CDR3 protein: CASSSCGQPGRDMQYF
CDR3 DNA: TGTGCCAGCAGTTCCTGTGGTCAGCCGGGAAGAGATATGCAGTATTTT

J gene: TRBJ2-7
D gene: .
clone size: few
V gene: TRBV6-6
CDR3 protein: CASSYGGIRNEQYF
CDR3 DNA: TGTGCCAGCAGTTACGGAGGGATTAGGAACGAGCAGTACTTC

J gene: TRBJ1-1
D gene: .
clone size: once
V gene: TRBV29-1
CDR3 protein: CSGSGARNTEVFF
CDR3 DNA: TGCAGCGGATCAGGGGCGAGGAATACTGAAGTTTTCTTT

J gene: TRBJ2-7
D gene: .
clone size: .
V gene: TRBV6-2/TRBV6-3
CDR3 protein: CVSGSLASRYEQYF
CDR3 DNA: TGTGTCAGCGGTTCGCTAGCGAGTCGGTACGAGCAGTACTTC

J gene: TRBJ2-5
D gene: TRBD1
clone size: once
V gene: TRBV7-8
CDR3 protein: CASRPQGGDRGATQYF
CDR3 DNA: TGTGCCAGCAGGCCCCAAGGGGGGGACAGGGGCGCGACCCAGTACTTC

J gene: TRBJ2-2
D gene: TRBD2
clone size: .
V gene: TRBV6-1
CDR3 protein: CASSLAGVSGELFF
CDR3 DNA: TGTGCCAGCAGTCTAGCGGGAGTAAGCGGGGAGCTGTTTTTT

J gene: TRBJ2-7
D gene: .
clone size: .
V gene: TRBV27
CDR3 protein: CASSLSRGLLNEQYF
CDR3 DNA: TGTGCCAGCAGTTTATCCCGGGGACTCTTGAACGAGCAGTATTTC